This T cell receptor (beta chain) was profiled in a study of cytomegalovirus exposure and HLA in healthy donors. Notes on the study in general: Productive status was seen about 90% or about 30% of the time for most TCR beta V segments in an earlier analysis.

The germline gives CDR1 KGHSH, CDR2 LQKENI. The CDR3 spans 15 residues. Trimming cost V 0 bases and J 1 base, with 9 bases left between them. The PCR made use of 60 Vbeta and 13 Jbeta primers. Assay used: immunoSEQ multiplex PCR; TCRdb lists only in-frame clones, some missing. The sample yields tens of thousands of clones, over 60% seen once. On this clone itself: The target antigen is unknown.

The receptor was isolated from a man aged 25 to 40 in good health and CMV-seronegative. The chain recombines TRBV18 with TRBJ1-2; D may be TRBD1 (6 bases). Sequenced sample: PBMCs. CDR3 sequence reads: CASSPPTGYNYGYTF. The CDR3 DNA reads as TGTGCCAGCTCACCACCAACAGGGTATAACTATGGCTACACCTTC.